The sequence of this T cell receptor beta chain was determined in a study of identical twins. General study results and limits: Abundant beta clonotypes from cord blood had fewer insertions, unlike memory repertoires, which showed none. Partly confounded zero-insertion analyses could result from invariant MAIT and iNKT cells.

Each CDR3 protein is one row after TCRdb ran MiXCR on the 5' RACE reads. There are nearly 650,000 distinct CDR3 sequences in the sample; about 7.6% occur only once, and approximately 1.5% lies in the top ten. This clonotype was counted many times. Its cognate antigen is unknown. The sample was also linked to a second study, of yellow fever vaccine responses in identical twins. From that report: Convergence reportedly seemed to mark part of the twins' vaccine T cell response, with personalization marking the rest.

The sample consisted of PBMCs. The sequence was obtained from a woman aged 18-29 years in good health.

The CDR3 DNA reads as TGTGCCAGCAGTTTCGACACAAACTACGAGCAGTACTTC. Encoded protein: CASSFDTNYEQYF. The chain has TRBV12-3 or TRBV12-4 and TRBJ2-7; no firm D call. V was pared by 3 bases and J by 3 bases, with 9 bases between. This CDR3 region has 13 residues.